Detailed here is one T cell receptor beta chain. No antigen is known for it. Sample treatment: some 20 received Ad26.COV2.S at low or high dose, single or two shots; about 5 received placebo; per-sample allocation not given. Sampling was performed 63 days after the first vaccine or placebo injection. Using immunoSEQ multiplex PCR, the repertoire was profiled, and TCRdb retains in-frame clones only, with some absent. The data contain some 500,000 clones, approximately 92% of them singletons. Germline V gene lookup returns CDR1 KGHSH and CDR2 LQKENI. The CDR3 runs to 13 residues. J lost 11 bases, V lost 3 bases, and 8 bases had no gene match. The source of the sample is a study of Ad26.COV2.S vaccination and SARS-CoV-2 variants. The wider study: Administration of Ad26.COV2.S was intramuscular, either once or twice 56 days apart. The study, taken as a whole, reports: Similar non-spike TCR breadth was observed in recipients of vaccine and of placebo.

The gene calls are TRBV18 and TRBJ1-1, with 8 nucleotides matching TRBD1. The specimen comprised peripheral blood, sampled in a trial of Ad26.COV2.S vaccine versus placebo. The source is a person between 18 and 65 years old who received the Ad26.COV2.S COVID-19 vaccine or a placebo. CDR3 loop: CASSPGTGKEAFF. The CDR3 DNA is TGTGCCAGCTCACCTGGGACAGGAAAAGAGGCTTTCTTT. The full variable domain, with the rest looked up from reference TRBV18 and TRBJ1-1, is NAGVMQNPRHLVRRRGQEARLRCSPMKGHSHVYWYRQLPEEGLKFMVYLQKENIIDESGMPKERFSAEFPKEGPSILRIQQVVRGDSAAYFCASSPGTGKEAFFGQGTRLTVV.